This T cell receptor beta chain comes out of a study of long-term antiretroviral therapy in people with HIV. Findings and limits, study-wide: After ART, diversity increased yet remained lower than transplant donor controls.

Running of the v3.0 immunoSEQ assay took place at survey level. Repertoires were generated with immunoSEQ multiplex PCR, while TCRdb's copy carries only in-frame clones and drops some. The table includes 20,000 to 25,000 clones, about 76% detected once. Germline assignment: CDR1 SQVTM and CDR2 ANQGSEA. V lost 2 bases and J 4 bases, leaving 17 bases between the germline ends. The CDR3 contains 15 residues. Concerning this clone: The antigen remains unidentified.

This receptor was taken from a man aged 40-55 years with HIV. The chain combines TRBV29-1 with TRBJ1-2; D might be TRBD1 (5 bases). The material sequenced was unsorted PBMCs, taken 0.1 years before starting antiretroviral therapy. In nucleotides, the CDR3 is TGCAGCGTTGAACAGACAGCACGTTCACCCTATGGCTACACCTTC. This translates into CSVEQTARSPYGYTF. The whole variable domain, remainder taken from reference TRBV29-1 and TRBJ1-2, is SAVISQKPSRDICQRGTSLTIQCQVDSQVTMMFWYRQQPGQSLTLIATANQGSEATYESGFVIDKFPISRPNLTFSTLTVSNMSPEDSSIYLCSVEQTARSPYGYTFGSGTRLTVV.